Presented here are 30 T cell receptor beta chains from one specimen sequenced in a study of blood T cell repertoires in COVID-19. Profiling relied on immunoSEQ multiplex PCR, and the TCRdb table lists in-frame clones only, not all of them. The table lists tens of thousands of clones, about 73% of them singletons, with about 17% in the top ten. Sequencing was carried out using peripheral blood. The receptors come from a woman aged 50 to 60 with active or convalescent COVID-19.

The chain is built from TRBV19 and TRBJ2-3, with 10 positions matching TRBD1. In germline, CDR1 is LNHDA, CDR2 SQIVND (reference sequence). V was pared by 4 bases and J by 5 bases, with 15 bases of the junction left unmatched. The CDR3 is 18 residues long. CDR3 residues: CASSKVRTGQGVGDTQYF. The CDR3 DNA reads as TGTGCCAGTAGTAAGGTTAGGACAGGACAGGGGGTAGGAGATACGCAGTATTTT.

The sample holds a few counts of this clone. The chain employs TRBV11-3 and TRBJ2-1; tentative D call: TRBD2 (6 bases). Germline CDR1 SGHNT, CDR2 YENEEA. Trimming cost V 0 bases and J 10 bases, with 13 bases left between them. CDR3 length: 14 residues. The CDR3 loop is CASSLDLASGEQFF. CDR3 bases: TGTGCCAGCAGCTTAGATCTGGCAAGCGGGGAGCAGTTCTTC. Drawing the rest from reference TRBV11-3 and TRBJ2-1, the complete variable domain is EAGVVQSPRYKIIEKKQPVAFWCNPISGHNTLYWYLQNLGQGPELLIRYENEEAVDDSQLPKDRFSAERLKGVDSTLKIQPAELGDSAVYLCASSLDLASGEQFFGPGTRLTVL.

The V and J genes are TRBV5-8 and TRBJ2-7, with D possibly being TRBD2 (6 bases). The CDR3 is 11 amino acids. Between the trimmed V and J ends, which lost 3 bases and 12 bases, there was a span of 13 bases. Germline-derived CDR1 and CDR2 are SGHTS and YDEGEE. For the CDR3, the DNA is TGTGCCAGCAGCTATCACGGGACTCCGTACTTC. Translating gives CASSYHGTPYF.

The genes are TRBV11-1 and TRBJ2-3; 10 bases map to TRBD2. Germline-derived CDR1 and CDR2 are SGHAT and FQDESV (reference sequence). CDR3 length equals 16 residues. Trimming at V came to 0 bases and at J to 5 bases, leaving 5 bases not matched to a gene. The CDR3 bases are TGTGCCAGCAGCTTAGCGTTAATAGCGGGAGGAGATACGCAGTATTTT. It yields the protein CASSLALIAGGDTQYF.

There are a few counts of this clone. V is TRBV6-5 and J is TRBJ2-1; 8 bases are shared with TRBD1. Trimming took 2 bases from V and 6 from J; bases not matched to a gene: 6. Germline V gives CDR1 MNHEY, CDR2 SVGAGI. The CDR3 contains 15 residues. The CDR3, as DNA: TGTGCCAGCAGTTACAGGACAGGGCTGGGCAATGAGCAGTTCTTC. This codes for CASSYRTGLGNEQFF.

The rearrangement links TRBV7-9 to TRBJ2-7, with 7 bases lining up with TRBD1. The CDR3 consists of 19 residues. V gave up 1 base and J gave up 6 bases; unmatched junction bases: 21. Germline loops: CDR1 SEHNR, CDR2 FQNEAQ (reference sequence). This chain's CDR3 is CASSLVQTGQFLLLAEQYF. The CDR3 nucleotides are TGTGCCAGCAGCTTAGTTCAGACAGGGCAGTTTCTCCTACTGGCCGAGCAGTACTTC.

This sequence joins TRBV7-2 and TRBJ2-7; 10 nucleotides agree with TRBD2. Per germline, CDR1 SGHTA and CDR2 FQGNSA. The CDR3 length is 15 residues. With 6 bases clipped from V and 1 base from J, the junction kept 6 bases outside the gene matches. CDR3 amino acids: CASRLTSGASYEQYF. The CDR3 DNA reads TGTGCCAGCAGACTCACTAGCGGGGCTTCCTACGAGCAGTACTTC.

V usage is TRBV5-1 and J usage is TRBJ1-1; D remains ambiguous. The ends were cut back, 6 bases at V and 4 bases at J, with 16 bases in the middle. The CDR3 consists of 14 residues. The germline V gene encodes CDR1 SGHRS and CDR2 YFSETQ. The CDR3 DNA reads as TGCGCCAGCACCCGGGAGGAGTTGTCCACTGAAGCTTTCTTT. This codes for CASTREELSTEAFF.

This chain uses TRBV19 with TRBJ2-3; 12 positions match TRBD2. CDR1 and CDR2 (germline): LNHDA, SQIVND (reference sequence). V shed 6 bases and J 0 bases; nucleotides not matched to a gene: 10. CDR3 length equals 18 residues. DNA for the CDR3: TGTGCCAGTAGCGGGGGACTAGCGGGTCACCCTAGCACAGATACGCAGTATTTT. Residues: CASSGGLAGHPSTDTQYF.

The chain uses TRBV7-3 and TRBJ2-2; 10 bases are shared with TRBD2. The germline gives CDR1 SGHTA, CDR2 FQGTGA. The CDR3 sequence is 16 residues long. J was trimmed by 6 bases and V by 5 bases; bases with no gene match: 9. CDR3 sequence (DNA): TGTGCCAGCAGCCGGCGGACTAGCGGATTTTCCGGGGAGCTGTTTTTT. This translates into CASSRRTSGFSGELFF.

V and J are TRBV6-5 and TRBJ2-1, with 10 bases fitting TRBD2. This CDR3 comprises 15 residues. The germline gives CDR1 MNHEY, CDR2 SVGAGI. After removal of 5 bases from V and 3 bases from J, the junction contained 4 bases not matched to a gene. In DNA form, the CDR3 reads TGTGCCAGCAGTCGGACTAGCGGAGACTACAATGAGCAGTTCTTC. Protein sequence: CASSRTSGDYNEQFF.

The chain couples TRBV5-4 to TRBJ2-5; D is possibly TRBD1 (7 bases). The germline V and J ends were trimmed by 10 bases and 1 base, with 11 bases remaining between them. In germline, CDR1 is SGHNT, CDR2 YYREEE (reference sequence). CDR3 length equals 12 residues. The CDR3, as DNA: TGTGCCGGGGGGACAGCCCAAGAGACCCAGTACTTC. Its protein product is CAGGTAQETQYF.

The rearrangement uses TRBV4-1 and TRBJ1-3, with a possible D match to TRBD1 (5 bases). Looked up from germline, CDR1 is MGHRA and CDR2 is YSYEKL. Trimming removed 0 bases from V and 1 base from J, with 13 bases in between. CDR3 size: 17 residues. CDR3 region: CASSQDLARGSGNTIYF. DNA of the CDR3: TGCGCCAGCAGCCAAGATCTTGCTAGGGGATCTGGAAACACCATATATTTT.

V gene TRBV6-4 combines with J gene TRBJ2-7, with D possibly matching TRBD2 (6 bases). This CDR3 spans 15 amino acids. The germline V and J ends were trimmed by 5 bases and 1 base, with 15 bases remaining between them. CDR1 MRHNA and CDR2 SNTAGT come from the germline V gene. The CDR3 region is CASSLQRVLSYEQYF. In DNA, the CDR3 is TGTGCCAGCAGTCTTCAGCGGGTATTATCCTACGAGCAGTACTTC.

The rearrangement uses TRBV18 and TRBJ2-2; the D gene is possibly TRBD2 (6 bases). The germline V and J ends were trimmed by 4 bases and 0 bases, with 12 bases remaining between them. The CDR3 has 16 amino acids. Germline V lookup: CDR1 KGHSH, CDR2 LQKENI. CDR3 region: CASSLGTGSNTGELFF. The CDR3, as DNA: TGTGCCAGCTCACTCGGGACTGGATCGAACACCGGGGAGCTGTTTTTT.

The chain uses TRBV9 and TRBJ1-1; D ambiguous. The ends were cut back, 4 bases at V and 3 bases at J, with 10 bases in the middle. In germline, CDR1 is SGDLS, CDR2 YYNGEE. The CDR3 is made up of 13 amino acids. The CDR3 loop is CASSTQVDTEAFF. The CDR3 DNA sequence: TGTGCCAGCAGCACTCAGGTGGACACTGAAGCTTTCTTT.

The V and J genes are TRBV10-3 and TRBJ1-2, with 8 positions matching TRBD1. The CDR3 totals 16 residues. Germline V gives CDR1 ENHRY, CDR2 SYGVKD. With 3 bases clipped from V and 0 bases from J, the junction kept 6 bases outside the gene matches. The CDR3 loop is CAISDWTGNSNYGYTF. The CDR3 DNA reads TGTGCCATCAGTGATTGGACAGGGAATTCTAACTATGGCTACACCTTC.

In this sample, this clone turned up a few times. The chain combines TRBV6-5 with TRBJ1-1, with a possible D match to TRBD1 (5 bases). The V gene's germline CDR1 is MNHEY and CDR2 SVGAGI. The CDR3 extends over 15 amino acids. Deletions cut 4 bases from V and 0 bases from J, with 12 bases between. CDR3 bases: TGTGCCAGCAGTTGGGACTGGGGGTTGAACACTGAAGCTTTCTTT. Translating gives CASSWDWGLNTEAFF.

CDR3 nucleotides: TGTGCCAGCAGCTTAATTTCCGCAGGTACGAACACTGAAGCTTTCTTT. As protein: CASSLISAGTNTEAFF. V gene TRBV5-6 combines with J gene TRBJ1-1, with D unresolved. Germline assignment: CDR1 SGHDT and CDR2 YYEEEE. V gave up 2 bases and J gave up 1 base, with 15 bases separating them. The CDR3 contains 16 residues.

The chain combines TRBV4-1 with TRBJ2-1, with D unresolved. The length of the CDR3 is 15 residues. Deletions cut 0 bases from V and 0 bases from J, with 6 bases between. Germline V gives CDR1 MGHRA, CDR2 YSYEKL. The CDR3: CASSQDTSSYNEQFF. The CDR3 region has the DNA TGCGCCAGCAGCCAAGACACGAGCTCCTACAATGAGCAGTTCTTC.

The chain employs TRBV24-1 and TRBJ2-3, with D perhaps TRBD2 (5 bases). The CDR3 consists of 15 residues. Trimming took off 5 bases at V and 1 base at J, with 12 bases between the two ends. Germline V gene sequence: CDR1 KGHDR, CDR2 SFDVKD. CDR3 sequence: CATSGFGMGTDTQYF. The CDR3 DNA reads as TGTGCCACCAGTGGCTTCGGGATGGGCACAGATACGCAGTATTTT.

Of note for this clone: Sequence at one end of the junction differs from germline and may be a read error. This chain links TRBV5-6 with TRBJ1-1; TRBD1 might be the D (5 bases). The CDR3 length is 14 residues. The V gene's germline CDR1 is SGHDT and CDR2 YYEEEE. The CDR3 protein is CASSLYGGNNEAFF. CDR3 DNA sequence: TGTGCCAGCAGCTTGTATGGGGGGAACAATGAAGCTTTCTTT.

The table lists this clone with a few counts. The rearrangement uses TRBV5-6 and TRBJ2-3, with a possible D match to TRBD2 (5 bases). CDR1 is SGHDT and CDR2 is YYEEEE in the germline V gene. V lost 0 bases and J lost 0, with 14 bases in between. The CDR3 length is 17 residues. CDR3 residues: CASSLALTRGSTDTQYF. Here the CDR3 DNA reads TGTGCCAGCAGCTTGGCCCTTACGAGAGGGAGCACAGATACGCAGTATTTT.

The chain couples TRBV5-1 to TRBJ1-2; TRBD1 aligns across 7 bases. Unmatched junction bases numbered 11, after V lost 2 bases and J lost 1 base. This CDR3 comprises 17 residues. CDR1 is SGHRS, CDR2 YFSETQ, per germline. The CDR3: CASSFPDRPGFNYGYTF. The CDR3 bases are TGCGCCAGCAGCTTCCCGGACAGGCCGGGTTTTAACTATGGCTACACCTTC. Full variable domain (missing parts from reference TRBV5-1 and TRBJ1-2): KAGVTQTPRYLIKTRGQQVTLSCSPISGHRSVSWYQQTPGQGLQFLFEYFSETQRNKGNFPGRFSGRQFSNSRSEMNVSTLELGDSALYLCASSFPDRPGFNYGYTFGSGTRLTVV.

The CDR3 bases are TGTGCCAGCAGCTTAGTATGGCGGGCCATGGGTTACGAGCAGTACTTC. Its translation is CASSLVWRAMGYEQYF. J is TRBJ2-7 and V is TRBV7-2; D might be TRBD2 (5 bases). The CDR3 extends over 16 amino acids. Trimming shortened V by 1 base and J by 4 bases, and 17 bases separated the two germline ends. Germline loops: CDR1 SGHTA, CDR2 FQGNSA.

The chain combines TRBV5-6 with TRBJ2-7, with 11 nucleotides matching TRBD1. The germline V gene has CDR1 SGHDT and CDR2 YYEEEE. The CDR3 is 15 residues long. V shed 4 bases and J 4 bases; nucleotides not matched to a gene: 7. The CDR3 nucleotides read TGTGCCAGCAGCCTACTGGGACAGGGGGAGTACGAGCAGTACTTC. Amino acid sequence: CASSLLGQGEYEQYF.

Worth noting for this clone: The sample contains more than one DNA sequence encoding this CDR3. The chain employs TRBV30 and TRBJ2-7; TRBD1 aligns across 8 bases. Germline CDR1 is GTSNPN and CDR2 is SVGIG (reference sequence). The CDR3 loop spans 13 amino acids. The V segment lost 3 bases and the J segment 4 bases; nucleotides outside the gene matches: 5. CDR3 amino acids: CAWSPDRGYEQYF. The CDR3 region has the DNA TGTGCCTGGAGCCCTGACAGGGGTTACGAGCAGTACTTC.

This clone was observed once. The V call is TRBV28, the J call TRBJ1-5, with TRBD1 identical over 8 bases. CDR1 MDHEN and CDR2 SYDVKM come from the germline V gene. CDR3 length equals 15 residues. V lost 2 bases to trimming and J lost 2 bases; unmatched junction nucleotides: 2. The CDR3 reads CASSLNRGGNQPQHF. As DNA, the CDR3 is TGTGCCAGCAGTTTAAACAGGGGGGGCAATCAGCCCCAGCATTTT. Using reference TRBV28 and TRBJ1-5 for the parts outside the CDR3, the full variable domain is DVKVTQSSRYLVKRTGEKVFLECVQDMDHENMFWYRQDPGLGLRLIYFSYDVKMKEKGDIPEGYSVSREKKERFSLILESASTNQTSMYLCASSLNRGGNQPQHFGDGTRLSIL.

V gene TRBV7-9 combines with J gene TRBJ2-3; 9 bases align to TRBD1. The CDR3 consists of 15 residues. J was trimmed by 3 bases and V by 4 bases; bases with no gene match: 5. Per the germline V gene, CDR1 is SEHNR and CDR2 is FQNEAQ (reference sequence). CDR3 in DNA: TGTGCCAGCAGCTACGAGGACAGGGGTACAGATACGCAGTATTTT. It yields the protein CASSYEDRGTDTQYF.

The chain has TRBV29-1 and TRBJ2-5; TRBD2 is a possible D gene (6 bases). The CDR3 length is 14 residues. Trimming shortened V by 7 bases and J by 1 base, and 16 bases separated the two germline ends. Germline V gene sequence: CDR1 SQVTM, CDR2 ANQGSEA. Here the CDR3 reads CSGRDATFQETQYF. As DNA, the CDR3 is TGCAGCGGGCGGGACGCGACTTTCCAAGAGACCCAGTACTTC.